Listed here are 10 T cell receptor beta chains from one sample, sequenced in a study of human T cells and chemical hapten exposure. TCRdb re-analysed the RACE reads in MiXCR, keeping a single row per CDR3 protein. The data hold roughly 32,000 distinct CDR3 sequences, with about 5% observed a single time. The time point here: patch test 3, about 24 weeks after DPC sensitization. Treatment reported: therapeutic diphenylcyclopropenone sensitization with weekly scalp DPC. Sample: whole blood, taken in connection with sensitization to the hapten diphenylcyclopropenone (DPC). These receptors were collected from a man aged 30 to 45 with alopecia areata. Some clones in this sample may be carry-over from other donors' samples.

This clonotype was observed many times. The genes are TRBV19 and TRBJ2-1; 7 bases line up with TRBD2. V gave up 9 bases and J gave up 1 base; unmatched junction bases: 15. The germline V gene encodes CDR1 LNHDA and CDR2 SQIVND (reference sequence). The CDR3 totals 17 residues. The CDR3 spells CASTRVGGSASYNEQFF. CDR3 in DNA: TGTGCCAGCACCCGGGTCGGCGGGAGCGCATCCTACAATGAGCAGTTCTTC.

There are a few counts of this clonotype. This chain connects TRBV19 to TRBJ1-1; D not resolved. The CDR3 consists of 15 residues. Germline assignment: CDR1 LNHDA and CDR2 SQIVND (reference sequence). V gave up 7 bases and J gave up 2 bases, with 17 bases separating them. Written as DNA, the CDR3 is TGTGCCAGTAACGGTCTAATGGAGCCAAACACTGAAGCTTTCTTT. It encodes CASNGLMEPNTEAFF.

This clonotype was found many times. V and J are TRBV5-1 and TRBJ2-7, with TRBD2 identical over 11 bases. The ends lost 4 bases at V and 2 bases at J; junction bases unmatched: 5. The CDR3 is 15 amino acids. Germline loops: CDR1 SGHRS, CDR2 YFSETQ. The CDR3 DNA sequence: TGCGCCAGCAGCACCACTAGCGGGGGAACCTACGAGCAGTACTTC. This encodes CASSTTSGGTYEQYF.

This clonotype was seen a handful of times. This chain joins TRBV7-9 and TRBJ2-1; D gene unclear. This CDR3 contains 13 residues. With 1 base removed from V and 5 bases from J, the gap between germline ends came to 6 bases. CDR1 is SEHNR and CDR2 is FQNEAQ in the germline V gene (reference sequence). CDR3 bases: TGTGCCAGCAGCTTAGTGTACAACAATGAGCAGTTCTTC. The encoded protein is CASSLVYNNEQFF.

This clonotype was observed many times. The V and J genes are TRBV20-1 and TRBJ2-3, with D hard to call. The CDR3 covers 15 residues. Germline CDR1 reads DFQATT; CDR2 reads SNEGSKA (reference sequence). Trimming took 0 bases from V and 0 from J, leaving 10 bases between them. The CDR3 DNA sequence: TGCAGTGCTAGAGATCACGATCTGAGCACAGATACGCAGTATTTT. This sequence encodes CSARDHDLSTDTQYF.

This clonotype was recorded at least ten times. V is TRBV29-1 and J is TRBJ1-2; 9 bases align to TRBD1. J lost 3 bases, V lost 6 bases, and 5 bases had no gene match. The CDR3 is 13 residues long. Germline values: CDR1 SQVTM, CDR2 ANQGSEA. CDR3 nucleotides: TGCAGCGTCGTTACAGGGGGCGACTATGGCTACACCTTC. Translating it yields CSVVTGGDYGYTF.

This clonotype has a count of ten or more. The chain carries TRBV3-2 and TRBJ2-4; the D segment call TRBD2 is taken from the table without a DNA check. TRBV3-2 is recorded as a pseudogene. This CDR3 is 15 amino acids long. The CDR3 sequence: CASSLRRAMGNIQYF. CDR3 bases: TGTGCCAGCAGCCTGCGGAGGGCCATGGGAAACATTCAGTACTTC.

This clonotype was counted many times. This chain connects TRBV4-1 to TRBJ1-2; D ambiguous. The CDR3 totals 17 residues. V gave up 0 bases and J gave up 2 bases, with 16 bases separating them. CDR1 and CDR2 (germline): MGHRA, YSYEKL. In DNA form, the CDR3 reads TGCGCCAGCAGCCAAGAACCATTAAGGACGGCGAACTATGGCTACACCTTC. It codes for CASSQEPLRTANYGYTF.

This clonotype showed up many times. The chain recombines TRBV29-1 with TRBJ2-3; the D gene is possibly TRBD1 (7 bases). The V end lost 2 bases, the J end lost 5 bases, and 17 bases lay between the germline ends. The CDR3 is 15 residues long. The germline CDR1 and CDR2 sequences are SQVTM and ANQGSEA. The chain's CDR3 is CSVEWGDRRGDTQYF. The DNA for the CDR3 is TGCAGCGTTGAATGGGGGGACAGAAGGGGAGATACGCAGTATTTT.

Many counts were recorded for this clonotype. The chain is built from TRBV15 and TRBJ2-3; D is unresolved. CDR1 is LNHNV and CDR2 is YYDKDF in the germline V gene (reference sequence). The V gene lost 0 bases and the J gene lost 9 bases, with 7 bases spanning the gap. This CDR3 has 12 amino acids. The CDR3 loop is CATSRDHGTQYF. For the CDR3, the DNA is TGTGCCACCAGCAGAGATCACGGGACGCAGTATTTT.